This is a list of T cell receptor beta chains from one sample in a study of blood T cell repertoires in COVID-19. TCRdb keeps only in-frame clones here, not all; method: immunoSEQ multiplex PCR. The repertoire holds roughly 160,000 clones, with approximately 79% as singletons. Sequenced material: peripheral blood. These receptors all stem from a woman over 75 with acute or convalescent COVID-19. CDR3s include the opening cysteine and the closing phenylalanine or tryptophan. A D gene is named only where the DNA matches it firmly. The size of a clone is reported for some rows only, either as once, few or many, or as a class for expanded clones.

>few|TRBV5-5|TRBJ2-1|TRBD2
TGTGCCAGCAGCCCCCGACTAGCGGGAGGCGCGAGCTCCTACAATGAGCAGTTCTTC
CASSPRLAGGASSYNEQFF
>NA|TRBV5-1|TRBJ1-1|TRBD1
TGCGCCAGCAGCCTAGACAGGGGGGAGACTGAAGCTTTCTTT
CASSLDRGETEAFF
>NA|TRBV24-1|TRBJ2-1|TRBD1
TGTGCCACCAGTGACCGCGGACAGGGTCTATACAATGAGCAGTTCTTC
CATSDRGQGLYNEQFF
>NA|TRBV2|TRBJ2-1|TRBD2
TGTGCCAGCAGTGAAAACATCCCAACTAGCGGGAGAGGTAATGAGCAGTTCTTC
CASSENIPTSGRGNEQFF
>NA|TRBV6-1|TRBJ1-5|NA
TGTGCCAGCAGTGAGATGGGGGCGAATTCGGAGCCCCAGCATTTT
CASSEMGANSEPQHF
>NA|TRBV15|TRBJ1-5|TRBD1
TGTGCCACCAGCAGAGCATTTGACAGGGCCCGGGGCAATCAGCCCCAGCATTTT
CATSRAFDRARGNQPQHF
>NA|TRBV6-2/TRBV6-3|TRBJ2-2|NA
TGTGCCAGCAGGTACGAAATTCTTCGGACAGCAGACACCGGGGAGCTGTTTTTT
CASRYEILRTADTGELFF
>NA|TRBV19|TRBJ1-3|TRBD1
TGTGCCAGTAGTAATCGACAGGGTGACTCTGGAAACACCATATATTTT
CASSNRQGDSGNTIYF
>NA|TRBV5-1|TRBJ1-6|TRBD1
TGCGCCAGCAGCTGGGGACAGGGAAGTTCACCCCTCCACTTT
CASSWGQGSSPLHF
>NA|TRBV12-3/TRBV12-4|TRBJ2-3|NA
TGTGCCACGGGGACAGCGGGAGTAGATACGCAGTATTTT
CATGTAGVDTQYF
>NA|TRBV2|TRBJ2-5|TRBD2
TGTGCCAGCAGTGTAGCGGGAGCTCAGGAGACCCAGTACTTC
CASSVAGAQETQYF
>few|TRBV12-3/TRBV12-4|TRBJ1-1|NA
TGTGCCACCGCCCCGCTTCGGGGAGGTGAAGCTTTCTTT
CATAPLRGGEAFF
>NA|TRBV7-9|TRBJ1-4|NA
TGTGCCAGCAGCTTCGGCGGGCTTAATGAAAAACTGTTTTTT
CASSFGGLNEKLFF
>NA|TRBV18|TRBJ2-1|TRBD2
TGTGCCAGCTCACCACTTCTAGCGGGAGGAGGCGATGAGCAGTTCTTC
CASSPLLAGGGDEQFF
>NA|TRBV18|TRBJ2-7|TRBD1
TGTGCCAGCGGGACAGGGGATGGCGAGCAGTACTTC
CASGTGDGEQYF
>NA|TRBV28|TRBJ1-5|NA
TGTGCCAGCCAGACAAGTTATCAGCCCCAGCATTTT
CASQTSYQPQHF
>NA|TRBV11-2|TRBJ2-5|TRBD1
TGTGCCAGCAGCCGAACGATGGGGACAGGGGGCAGGGAGACCCAGTACTTC
CASSRTMGTGGRETQYF
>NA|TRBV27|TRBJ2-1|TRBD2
TGTGCCAGCAGTTCGGGGGGGCTTTACAATGAGCAGTTCTTC
CASSSGGLYNEQFF
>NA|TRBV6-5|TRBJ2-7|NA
TGTGCCAGCAGTTCGTGGAGGGTGAACGAGCAGTACTTC
CASSSWRVNEQYF
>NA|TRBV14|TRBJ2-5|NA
TGTGCCAGCAGCCCCGACCGATCGGGGACCCAGTACTTC
CASSPDRSGTQYF